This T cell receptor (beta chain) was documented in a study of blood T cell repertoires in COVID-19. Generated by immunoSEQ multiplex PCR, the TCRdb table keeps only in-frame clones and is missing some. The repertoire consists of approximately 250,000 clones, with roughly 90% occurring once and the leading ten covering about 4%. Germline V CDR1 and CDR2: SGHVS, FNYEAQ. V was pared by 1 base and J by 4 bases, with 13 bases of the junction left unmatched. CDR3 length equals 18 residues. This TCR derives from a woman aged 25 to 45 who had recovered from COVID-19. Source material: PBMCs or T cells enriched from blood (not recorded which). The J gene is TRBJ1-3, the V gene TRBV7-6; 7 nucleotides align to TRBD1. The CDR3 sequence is CASSLEAGTVRPGNTIYF. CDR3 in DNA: TGTGCCAGCAGCTTAGAAGCCGGGACAGTCCGTCCGGGAAACACCATATATTTT.